The present TCR beta chain was sequenced within a study of healthy donors' naive CD4 and CD8 T cells. Regarding the study as a whole: Alpha and beta chains were sequenced in bulk without pairing.

Note on this clonotype: Its antigen is still unknown.

TCR libraries were built from about 0.55 ug of total RNA by linear amplification. MiXCR, run by TCRdb on the reads, gives a single entry per CDR3 protein. This sample has 150,000 to 200,000 distinct CDR3 sequences, with over 60% found just once. There are 15 residues in the CDR3. The V gene end was trimmed by 3 bases and the J gene end by 1 base; junction bases not matched to a gene: 2. The V and J genes are TRBV12-3 or TRBV12-4 and TRBJ2-5; 10 nucleotides agree with TRBD2. This clonotype was sampled from a pool of human donors in good health; the sample pools cells from several healthy donors. The sequencing sample was made of naive CD4+ and CD8+ T cells sorted from blood, pooled from several donors. DNA for the CDR3: TGTGCCAGCAGTTTCCGACTAGCGGGCCAAGAGACCCAGTACTTC. Amino acid sequence: CASSFRLAGQETQYF.